The 9 T cell receptor beta chains reported below all come from one sample, sequenced in a study of T cell repertoires in cytomegalovirus infection. TCRdb re-analysed the reads in MiXCR, keeping a single row per CDR3 protein. The profile covers 100,000 to 150,000 distinct CDR3 sequences, with approximately 30% appearing a single time and about 54% taken by the ten largest. No cognate antigen is known for these TCRs. Sequenced material: CD8+ T cells from cultured PBMCs, taken from culture after CMV antigen stimulation. The receptors were sampled from a human donor in good health (CMV status not recorded). Some clones in this sample may be carry-over from other donors' samples.

In this sample, this clonotype turned up many times. The V gene is TRBV19, the J gene TRBJ2-3; no definite D call. This CDR3 has 13 amino acids. Between the trimmed V and J ends, which lost 5 bases and 4 bases, there was a span of 10 bases. From germline, CDR1 is LNHDA and CDR2 SQIVND (reference sequence). The CDR3 sequence: CASSFHRADTQYF. CDR3 DNA: TGTGCCAGTAGTTTCCATCGGGCAGATACGCAGTATTTT.

This clonotype showed up just a few times. The J gene is TRBJ2-7, the V gene TRBV20-1; D uncertain. The CDR3 has 13 amino acids. CDR1 is DFQATT, CDR2 SNEGSKA, per germline (reference sequence). Trimming cost V 3 bases and J 0 bases, with 9 bases left between them. CDR3 in DNA: TGCAGTGCTAGGAGCCAGGTCTCCTACGAGCAGTACTTC. It specifies CSARSQVSYEQYF.

The V gene is TRBV6-6, the J gene TRBJ1-1; the D is unclear. The CDR3 sequence is 14 residues long. Germline CDR1 and CDR2: MNHNY and SVGAGI (reference sequence). Trimming pared 4 bases from V and 1 base from J, leaving 10 bases between. The CDR3 bases are TGTGCCAGCAGTTTAAAAGACTGGAACACTGAAGCTTTCTTT. This gives the protein CASSLKDWNTEAFF.

The chain links TRBV27 to TRBJ2-3; 8 bases are shared with TRBD1. Germline CDR1 reads MNHEY; CDR2 reads SMNVEV (reference sequence). J lost 2 bases, V lost 5 bases, and 9 bases had no gene match. This CDR3 spans 16 amino acids. The CDR3 nucleotides read TGTGCCAGCAGTCCCCCGGGGACAGGAGCCACAGATACGCAGTATTTT. Encoded protein: CASSPPGTGATDTQYF.

This chain uses TRBV20-1 with TRBJ2-2; 7 bases match TRBD1. Per germline, CDR1 DFQATT and CDR2 SNEGSKA (reference sequence). The trim removed 3 bases at V and 1 base at J, leaving 2 bases unmatched. The CDR3 spans 14 residues. The CDR3 DNA follows: TGCAGTGCTAGCCGACAGGGGAACACCGGGGAGCTGTTTTTT. Translation gives CSASRQGNTGELFF.

This chain links TRBV27 with TRBJ2-7; TRBD1 matches 7 bases. The CDR3 runs 15 residues. The J segment lost 6 bases and the V segment lost 0 bases, leaving 8 bases of the junction unmatched. From germline, CDR1 is MNHEY and CDR2 SMNVEV (reference sequence). CDR3 region: CASSLSQGVWVEQYF. The CDR3 DNA reads as TGTGCCAGCAGTTTATCCCAGGGGGTTTGGGTCGAGCAGTACTTC.

The V and J genes are TRBV20-1 and TRBJ2-7; maybe TRBD1 (6 bases). V lost 5 bases and J 2 bases, leaving 13 bases between the germline ends. Germline assignment: CDR1 DFQATT and CDR2 SNEGSKA (reference sequence). The CDR3 length is 13 residues. For the CDR3, the DNA is TGCAGTGCTGAAACCGGACAGACCTACGAGCAGTACTTC. Its protein is CSAETGQTYEQYF.

The chain recombines TRBV2 with TRBJ2-1; TRBD2 aligns across 10 bases. The CDR3 has 15 amino acids. V lost 5 bases to trimming and J lost 8 bases; unmatched junction nucleotides: 9. CDR1 is SNHLY and CDR2 is FYNNEI in the germline V gene. CDR3 DNA sequence: TGTGCCAGCAGTTATAGCGGGGGGAGTGTTGATGAGCAGTTCTTC. This gives the protein CASSYSGGSVDEQFF.

In this sample, this clonotype turned up a few times. The genes are TRBV4-1 and TRBJ2-1; no definite D call. Trimming stripped 1 base from V and 8 bases from J, with 6 bases between. The CDR3 sequence is 12 residues long. CDR1 and CDR2 (germline): MGHRA, YSYEKL. The CDR3 nucleotides are TGCGCCAGCAGCCAAGGAGAGGATGAGCAGTTCTTC. It is translated as CASSQGEDEQFF.